A selection of T cell receptor beta chains follows, all from one sample in a study of neoadjuvant anti-PD-1 for oral cavity cancer. Sequencing used immunoSEQ multiplex PCR; TCRdb keeps in-frame clones, though not all of them. The table lists some 14,000 clones, just under 75% of them singletons. Here the sequenced sample was PBMCs, taken after nivolumab (anti-PD-1) treatment. The receptors stem from a person between 35 and 79 years old with oral cavity squamous cell carcinoma. Both conserved end residues are part of each CDR3. The order of the fields is CDR3 length, J gene, V gene, CDR3 protein.

15 TRBJ2-1 TRBV7-9 CASSTLGQGLGEQFF
16 TRBJ2-1 TRBV6-5 CASSYSLTSGNNEQFF
16 TRBJ1-1 TRBV30 CAWMPGGYLSNTEAFF
14 TRBJ2-1 TRBV6-4 CAIQDRGSYNEQFF
19 TRBJ1-5 TRBV19 CASSIDGQRGTGGNQPQHF
14 TRBJ2-4 TRBV28 CASSFQAGEGIQYF
13 TRBJ2-5 TRBV19 CASIPSGGETQYF
13 TRBJ1-1 TRBV6-5 CASSYSGSGEAFF
13 TRBJ2-1 TRBV10-3 CAINGGGKNEQFF
17 TRBJ2-3 TRBV5-4 CASLPPGLAGATDTQYF
14 TRBJ2-1 TRBV28 CASREGGDLNEQFF
15 TRBJ1-5 TRBV5-1 CASSLTGTVNQPQHF
13 TRBJ2-5 TRBV11-2 CASRGSPAETQYF
16 TRBJ2-3 TRBV13 CASSRSGRAGTDTQYF
16 TRBJ2-6 TRBV5-4 CASQRDTSSGANVLTF
14 TRBJ1-1 TRBV7-2 CASSFRQGYTEAFF
15 TRBJ2-7 TRBV28 CASSFLAGGPYEQYF
15 TRBJ1-1 TRBV7-2 CASSLGGVLGTEAFF
15 TRBJ2-5 TRBV4-1 CASSSQNGYQETQYF
13 TRBJ2-7 TRBV27 CASIGGNSYEQYF
14 TRBJ1-3 TRBV19 CASSGRDSGNTIYF
14 TRBJ1-5 TRBV7-2 CASSDRDRGQPQHF
15 TRBJ2-3 TRBV7-9 CASSWTSGRPDTQYF
15 TRBJ2-1 TRBV9 CASSVDLGLAREQFF
12 TRBJ1-4 TRBV6-1 CASKTGNEKLFF